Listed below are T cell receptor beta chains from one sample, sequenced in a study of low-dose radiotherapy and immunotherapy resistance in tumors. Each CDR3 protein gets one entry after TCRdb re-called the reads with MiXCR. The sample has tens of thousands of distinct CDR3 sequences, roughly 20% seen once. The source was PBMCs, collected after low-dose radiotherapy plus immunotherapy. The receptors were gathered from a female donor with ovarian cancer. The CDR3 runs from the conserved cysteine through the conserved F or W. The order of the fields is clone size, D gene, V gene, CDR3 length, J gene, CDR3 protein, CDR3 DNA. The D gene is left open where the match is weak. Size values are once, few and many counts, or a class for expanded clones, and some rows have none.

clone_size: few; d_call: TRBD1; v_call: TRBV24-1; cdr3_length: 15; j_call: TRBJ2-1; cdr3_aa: CATSATGQGGHEQFF; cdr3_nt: TGTGCCACCAGTGCTACGGGACAGGGGGGACATGAGCAGTTCTTC
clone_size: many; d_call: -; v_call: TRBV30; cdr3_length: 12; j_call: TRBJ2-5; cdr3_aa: CAWTETQETQYF; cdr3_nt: TGTGCCTGGACAGAGACGCAAGAGACCCAGTACTTC
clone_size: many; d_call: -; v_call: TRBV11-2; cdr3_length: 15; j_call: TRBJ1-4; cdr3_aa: CASSPQVATNEKLFF; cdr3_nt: TGTGCCAGCAGCCCCCAAGTTGCAACTAATGAAAAACTGTTTTTT
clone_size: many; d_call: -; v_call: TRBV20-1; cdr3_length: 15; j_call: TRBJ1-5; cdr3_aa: CSAQKVFSAGQPQHF; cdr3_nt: TGCAGTGCTCAGAAAGTATTTTCTGCCGGTCAGCCCCAGCATTTT
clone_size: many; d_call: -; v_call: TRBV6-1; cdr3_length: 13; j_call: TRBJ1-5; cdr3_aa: CASSDLDNQPQHF; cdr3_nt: TGTGCCAGCAGTGACCTCGACAATCAGCCCCAGCATTTT
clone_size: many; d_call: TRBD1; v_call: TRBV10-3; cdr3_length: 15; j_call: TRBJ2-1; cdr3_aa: CAIRGQGASYNEQFF; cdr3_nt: TGTGCCATCAGGGGACAGGGGGCCAGCTACAATGAGCAGTTCTTC
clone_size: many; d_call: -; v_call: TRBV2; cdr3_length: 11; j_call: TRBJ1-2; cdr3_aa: CARERDYGYTF; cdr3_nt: TGTGCCCGGGAAAGAGACTATGGCTACACCTTC
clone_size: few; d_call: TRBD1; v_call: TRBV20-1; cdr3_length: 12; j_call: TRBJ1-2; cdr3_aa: CRAGTANYGYTF; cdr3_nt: TGCAGAGCAGGGACAGCTAACTATGGCTACACCTTC
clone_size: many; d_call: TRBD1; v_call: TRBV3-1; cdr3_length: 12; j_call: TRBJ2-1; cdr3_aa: CASSHRTGISFF; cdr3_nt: TGTGCCAGCAGCCACAGGACAGGGATTTCGTTCTTC
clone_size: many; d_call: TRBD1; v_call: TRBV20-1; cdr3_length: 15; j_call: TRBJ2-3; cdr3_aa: CSATLRQGGTDTQYF; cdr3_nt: TGCAGTGCTACCCTCCGACAGGGAGGCACAGATACGCAGTATTTT
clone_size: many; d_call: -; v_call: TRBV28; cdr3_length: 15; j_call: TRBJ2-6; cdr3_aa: CASNKLISGANVLTF; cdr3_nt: TGTGCCAGCAATAAACTCATCTCTGGGGCCAACGTCCTGACTTTC
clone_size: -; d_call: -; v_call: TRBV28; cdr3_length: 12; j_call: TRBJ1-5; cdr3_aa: CASHDSNQPQHF; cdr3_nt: TGTGCCAGCCATGACAGTAATCAGCCCCAGCATTTT
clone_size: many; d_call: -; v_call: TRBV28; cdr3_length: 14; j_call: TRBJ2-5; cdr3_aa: CASSRDRRQETQYF; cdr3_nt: TGTGCCAGCAGTAGGGATCGGCGGCAAGAGACCCAGTACTTC
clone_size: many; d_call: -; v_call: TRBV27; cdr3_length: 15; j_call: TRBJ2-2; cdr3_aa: CASSALGGNTGELFF; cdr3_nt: TGTGCCAGCAGTGCCCTGGGTGGGAACACCGGGGAGCTGTTTTTT
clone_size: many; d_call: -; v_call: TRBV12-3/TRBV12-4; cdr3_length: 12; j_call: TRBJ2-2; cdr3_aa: CAGSRGTGELFF; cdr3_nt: TGTGCCGGTAGCAGGGGTACCGGGGAGCTGTTTTTT
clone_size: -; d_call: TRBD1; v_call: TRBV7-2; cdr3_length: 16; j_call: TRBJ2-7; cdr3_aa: CASSFGTEGETYEQYF; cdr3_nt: TGTGCCAGCAGCTTCGGGACAGAGGGAGAAACCTACGAGCAGTACTTC
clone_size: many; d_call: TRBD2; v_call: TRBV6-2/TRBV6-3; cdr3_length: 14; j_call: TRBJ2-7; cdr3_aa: CASRGLAGMFEQYF; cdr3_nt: TGTGCCAGCAGGGGACTAGCGGGGATGTTCGAGCAGTACTTC
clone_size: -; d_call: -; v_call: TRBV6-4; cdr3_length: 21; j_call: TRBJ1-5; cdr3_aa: CASSQKAGTFQGWWGNQPQHF; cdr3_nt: TGTGCCAGCAGTCAAAAGGCGGGTACCTTCCAGGGGTGGTGGGGCAATCAGCCCCAGCATTTT
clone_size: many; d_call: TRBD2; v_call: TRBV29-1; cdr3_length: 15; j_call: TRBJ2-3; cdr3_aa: CSVRRGIGGTDTQYF; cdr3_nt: TGCAGCGTTCGGCGGGGGATCGGGGGCACAGATACGCAGTATTTT
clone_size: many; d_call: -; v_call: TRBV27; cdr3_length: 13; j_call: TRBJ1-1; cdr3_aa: CASSFVVNTEAFF; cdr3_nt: TGTGCCAGCAGTTTTGTGGTGAACACTGAAGCTTTCTTT
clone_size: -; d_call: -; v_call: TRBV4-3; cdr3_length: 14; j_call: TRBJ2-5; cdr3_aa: CASSPGLTWWAQYF; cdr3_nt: TGCGCCAGCAGCCCCGGATTGACTTGGTGGGCCCAGTACTTC
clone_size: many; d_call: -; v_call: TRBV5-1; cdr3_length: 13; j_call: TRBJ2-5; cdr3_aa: CASSLDSQETQYF; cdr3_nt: TGCGCCAGCAGCTTGGACAGCCAAGAGACCCAGTACTTC
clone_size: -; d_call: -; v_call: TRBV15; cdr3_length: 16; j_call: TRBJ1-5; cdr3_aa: CATSREGGSGNQPQHF; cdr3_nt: TGTGCCACCAGCAGAGAGGGGGGCTCCGGAAATCAGCCCCAGCATTTT
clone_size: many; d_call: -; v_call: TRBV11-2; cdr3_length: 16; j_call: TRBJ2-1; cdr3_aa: CASSPTGTQRNNEQFF; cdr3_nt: TGTGCCAGCAGCCCCACCGGGACACAGAGAAACAATGAGCAGTTCTTC
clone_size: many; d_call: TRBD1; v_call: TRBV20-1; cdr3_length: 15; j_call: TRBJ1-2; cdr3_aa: CSATGDRATNYGYTF; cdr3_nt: TGCAGTGCTACAGGGGACAGGGCCACTAACTATGGCTACACCTTC
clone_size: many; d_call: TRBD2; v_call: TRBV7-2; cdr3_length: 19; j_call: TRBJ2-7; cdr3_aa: CASSKQTSGSPSRTYEQYF; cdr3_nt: TGTGCCAGCAGCAAACAGACTAGCGGTTCCCCCTCACGGACCTACGAGCAGTACTTC
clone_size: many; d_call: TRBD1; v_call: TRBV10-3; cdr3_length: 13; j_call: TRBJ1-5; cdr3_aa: CAISGTGNQPQHF; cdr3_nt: TGTGCCATCAGCGGGACAGGCAACCAGCCCCAGCATTTT
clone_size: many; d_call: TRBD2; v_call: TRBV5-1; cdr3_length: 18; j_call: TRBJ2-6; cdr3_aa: CASSLVAGTGSGANVLTF; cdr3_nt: TGCGCCAGCAGCTTGGTAGCGGGTACAGGCTCTGGGGCCAACGTCCTGACTTTC
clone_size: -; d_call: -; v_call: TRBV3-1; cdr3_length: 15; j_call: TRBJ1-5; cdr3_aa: CASSQDPGVNQPQHF; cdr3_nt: TGTGCCAGCAGCCAAGATCCGGGGGTGAATCAGCCCCAGCATTTT
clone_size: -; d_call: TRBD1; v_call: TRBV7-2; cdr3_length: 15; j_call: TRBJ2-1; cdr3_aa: CASSDDRGGYNEQFF; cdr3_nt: TGTGCCAGCAGCGACGACAGGGGCGGGTACAATGAGCAGTTCTTC
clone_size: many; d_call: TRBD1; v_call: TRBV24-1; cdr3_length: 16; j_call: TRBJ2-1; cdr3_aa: CATSDIPRGPYNEQFF; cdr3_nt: TGTGCCACCAGTGATATACCCAGGGGGCCCTACAATGAGCAGTTCTTC
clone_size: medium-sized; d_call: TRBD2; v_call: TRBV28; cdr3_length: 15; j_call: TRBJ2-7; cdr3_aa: CASNHWREGSYEQYF; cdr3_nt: TGTGCCAGCAATCACTGGCGGGAGGGATCCTACGAGCAGTACTTC
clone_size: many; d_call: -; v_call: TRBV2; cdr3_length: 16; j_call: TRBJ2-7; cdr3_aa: CASTNQGTVSSYEQYF; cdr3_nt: TGTGCCAGCACCAACCAGGGCACGGTAAGCTCCTACGAGCAGTACTTC
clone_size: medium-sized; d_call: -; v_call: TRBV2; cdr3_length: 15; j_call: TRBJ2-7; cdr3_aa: CASRPRTDSNYEQYF; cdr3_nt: TGTGCCAGCAGGCCCAGGACAGATTCTAACTACGAGCAGTACTTC
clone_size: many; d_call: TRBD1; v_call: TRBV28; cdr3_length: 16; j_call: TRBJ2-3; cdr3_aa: CASGWTGRGSTDTQYF; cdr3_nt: TGTGCCAGCGGGTGGACAGGACGGGGTAGCACAGATACGCAGTATTTT
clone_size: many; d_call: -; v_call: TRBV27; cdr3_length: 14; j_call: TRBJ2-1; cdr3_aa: CASSFRQGRNEQFF; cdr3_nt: TGTGCCAGCAGTTTTCGCCAGGGTAGGAATGAGCAGTTCTTC
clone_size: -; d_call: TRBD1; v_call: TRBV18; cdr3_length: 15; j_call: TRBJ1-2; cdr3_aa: CASSLQGAPSYGYTF; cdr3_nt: TGTGCCAGCTCGCTCCAGGGGGCGCCGAGCTATGGCTACACCTTC
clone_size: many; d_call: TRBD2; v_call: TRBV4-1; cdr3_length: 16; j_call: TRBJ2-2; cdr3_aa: CASSQVERENTGELFF; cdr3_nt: TGCGCCAGCAGCCAAGTCGAGCGGGAGAACACCGGGGAGCTGTTTTTT
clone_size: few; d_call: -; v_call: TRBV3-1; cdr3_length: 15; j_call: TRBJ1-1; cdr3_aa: CASSTLQGWHTEAFF; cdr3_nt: TGTGCCAGCAGCACTCTACAGGGTTGGCACACTGAAGCTTTCTTT
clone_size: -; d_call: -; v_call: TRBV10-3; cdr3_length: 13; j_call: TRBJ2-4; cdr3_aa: CAISAGEGDIQYF; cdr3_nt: TGTGCCATCAGCGCGGGAGAGGGGGACATTCAGTACTTC
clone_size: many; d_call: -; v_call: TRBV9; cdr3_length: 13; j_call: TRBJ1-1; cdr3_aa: CASSLPGGTEAFF; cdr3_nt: TGTGCCAGCAGCTTACCGGGAGGCACTGAAGCTTTCTTT
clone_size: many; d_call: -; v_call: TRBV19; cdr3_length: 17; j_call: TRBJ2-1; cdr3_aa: CASSMWSRAISYNEQFF; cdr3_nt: TGTGCCAGTAGTATGTGGTCTAGGGCTATCTCCTACAATGAGCAGTTCTTC
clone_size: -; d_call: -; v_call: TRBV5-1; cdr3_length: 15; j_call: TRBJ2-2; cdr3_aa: CASSFAANTGELFFF; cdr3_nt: -
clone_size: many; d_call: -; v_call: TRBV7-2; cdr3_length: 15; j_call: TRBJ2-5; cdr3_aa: CASSLPWLGQETQYF; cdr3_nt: TGTGCCAGCAGCTTACCATGGCTGGGGCAAGAGACCCAGTACTTC
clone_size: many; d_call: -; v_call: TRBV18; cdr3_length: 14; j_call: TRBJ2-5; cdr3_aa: CASSPQYGQETQYF; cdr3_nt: TGTGCCAGCTCACCACAGTACGGCCAAGAGACCCAGTACTTC
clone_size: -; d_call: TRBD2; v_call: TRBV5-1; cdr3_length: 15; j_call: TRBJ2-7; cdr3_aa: CASSPAGREAYEQYF; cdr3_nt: TGCGCCAGCAGCCCGGCTGGGCGGGAGGCCTACGAGCAGTACTTC